A selection of T cell receptor beta chains follows, all from one sample in a study of blood T cell repertoires in COVID-19. Profiled with immunoSEQ multiplex PCR; TCRdb holds only in-frame clones, not every one. The data show approximately 50,000 clones, roughly nine tenths seen once. The sample was peripheral blood. The origin of the receptors is a man older than 75 with active or convalescent COVID-19. The CDR3 runs from the conserved cysteine through the conserved F or W. The order of the fields is V gene, clone size, J gene, D gene, CDR3 protein, CDR3 DNA. The D gene is left open where the match is weak. Only part of the rows carry a size: once, few, many, or a class if the clone is expanded.

TRBV29-1,NA,TRBJ2-5,TRBD1,CSVEGMGTGISETQYF,TGCAGCGTGGAAGGTATGGGGACAGGGATATCAGAGACCCAGTACTTC
TRBV7-9,NA,TRBJ1-4,TRBD1,CASSLGQGDEKLFF,TGTGCCAGCAGCCTGGGACAGGGAGATGAAAAACTGTTTTTT
TRBV18,once,TRBJ1-1,TRBD1,CASSINRGGNTEAFF,TGTGCCAGCTCAATTAACAGGGGCGGGAACACTGAAGCTTTCTTT
TRBV6-2/TRBV6-3,NA,TRBJ2-2,TRBD1,CASSYEQGVTGELFF,TGTGCCAGCAGTTACGAGCAGGGGGTCACCGGGGAGCTGTTTTTT
TRBV30,NA,TRBJ1-5,TRBD1,CAWEGAVDQPQHF,TGTGCCTGGGAGGGGGCAGTTGACCAGCCCCAGCATTTT
TRBV7-8,NA,TRBJ2-2,NA,CASSLEQGTFTGELFF,TGTGCCAGCAGCTTAGAGCAGGGTACCTTCACCGGGGAGCTGTTTTTT
TRBV10-3,NA,TRBJ1-2,TRBD1,CAISELDRGQDYGYTF,TGTGCCATCAGTGAGTTGGACAGGGGGCAAGACTATGGCTACACCTTC
TRBV7-2,NA,TRBJ2-7,NA,CASSLAPGQSYEQYF,TGTGCCAGCAGCTTAGCGCCCGGACAGAGTTACGAGCAGTACTTC
TRBV6-5,NA,TRBJ1-2,NA,CASRPQGWGYTF,TGTGCCAGCAGACCCCAGGGTTGGGGCTACACCTTC
TRBV3-1/TRBV3-2,NA,TRBJ1-6,NA,CASSRAGSPYNSPLHF,TGTGCCAGCAGCCGGGCGGGATCCCCCTATAATTCACCCCTCCACTTT
TRBV7-9,NA,TRBJ1-2,TRBD1,CASSATGGGGYGYTF,TGTGCCAGCAGCGCAACAGGGGGCGGTGGCTATGGCTACACCTTC
TRBV6-5,NA,TRBJ2-1,NA,CASRRQQFTYNEQFF,TGTGCCAGCAGGAGACAGCAGTTCACCTACAATGAGCAGTTCTTC
TRBV14,NA,TRBJ2-1,NA,CASSLYLYEQFF,TGTGCCAGCAGCCTATACTTGTATGAGCAGTTCTTC
TRBV5-1,NA,TRBJ2-5,NA,CASSAGTSQETQYF,TGCGCCAGCAGCGCCGGGACTTCCCAAGAGACCCAGTACTTC
TRBV12-3/TRBV12-4,NA,TRBJ1-2,NA,CASSQQGHGYTF,TGTGCCAGCAGTCAGCAGGGTCATGGCTACACCTTC
TRBV5-1,NA,TRBJ1-4,NA,CAIIGGGREKLFF,TGCGCCATCATCGGGGGTGGACGTGAAAAACTGTTTTTT
TRBV15,NA,TRBJ1-4,NA,CATSRAPGPNEKLFF,TGTGCCACCAGCAGAGCCCCAGGTCCTAATGAAAAACTGTTTTTT
TRBV29-1,NA,TRBJ2-5,NA,CSVGSGKETQYF,TGCAGCGTTGGTTCAGGGAAAGAGACCCAGTACTTC
TRBV19,NA,TRBJ2-3,TRBD2,CASSSTSGITDTQYF,TGTGCCAGTAGTTCTACTAGCGGAATCACAGATACGCAGTATTTT
TRBV6-5,NA,TRBJ1-1,NA,CASSYWESTEAFF,TGTGCCAGCAGTTACTGGGAGAGCACTGAAGCTTTCTTT
TRBV27,once,TRBJ2-1,NA,CASRGLTYNEQFF,TGTGCCAGCCGGGGTTTGACCTACAATGAGCAGTTCTTC
TRBV3-1/TRBV3-2,NA,TRBJ2-7,TRBD1,CASSQDRAGLYEQYF,TGTGCCAGCAGCCAGGACAGGGCGGGTCTCTACGAGCAGTACTTC
TRBV11-2,NA,TRBJ2-7,TRBD2,CASSAGRGYSNEQYF,TGTGCCAGCAGCGCAGGGAGGGGTTATTCCAACGAGCAGTACTTC
TRBV7-3,NA,TRBJ2-3,NA,CASSFNRNTDTQYF,TGTGCCAGCAGCTTTAACAGAAACACAGATACGCAGTATTTT
TRBV3-1/TRBV3-2,NA,TRBJ2-7,TRBD2,CASSQDVAGGREQYF,TGTGCCAGCAGCCAAGATGTGGCGGGGGGGCGTGAGCAGTACTTC
TRBV9,NA,TRBJ1-1,NA,CASSVGGGGGTEAFF,TGTGCCAGCAGCGTCGGCGGTGGGGGGGGCACTGAAGCTTTCTTT
TRBV7-8,NA,TRBJ2-1,TRBD2,CASSSRTSAANEQFF,TGTGCCAGCAGCTCCAGGACTAGCGCAGCGAATGAGCAGTTCTTC
TRBV19,NA,TRBJ1-5,TRBD1,CASSIGGQDYQPQHF,TGTGCCAGTAGTATAGGGGGACAGGATTATCAGCCCCAGCATTTT
TRBV12-3/TRBV12-4,NA,TRBJ1-1,NA,CASSFTGDTEAFF,TGTGCCAGCAGTTTCACGGGGGACACTGAAGCTTTCTTT
TRBV7-6,NA,TRBJ2-1,NA,CASSLAGYGSYNEQFF,TGTGCCAGCAGCTTAGCCGGCTACGGGTCCTACAATGAGCAGTTCTTC
TRBV5-1,NA,TRBJ2-1,TRBD2,CASSLEASGHNEQFF,TGCGCCAGCAGCTTGGAGGCTAGCGGACACAATGAGCAGTTCTTC
TRBV19,NA,TRBJ1-2,TRBD1,CASSPDRAIRSYGYTF,TGTGCCAGTAGCCCGGACAGGGCTATACGAAGCTATGGCTACACCTTC
TRBV25-1,NA,TRBJ2-7,TRBD1,CASSEVGQGRYEQYF,TGTGCCAGCAGTGAAGTGGGACAGGGGCGCTACGAGCAGTACTTC
TRBV27,NA,TRBJ2-7,NA,CASSAVSWAGNEQYF,TGTGCCAGCAGTGCGGTATCCTGGGCAGGGAACGAGCAGTACTTC
TRBV6-5,NA,TRBJ1-5,NA,CASAPRGGSEQPQHF,TGTGCCAGCGCCCCCCGGGGGGGGAGCGAGCAGCCCCAGCATTTT
TRBV7-2,NA,TRBJ2-3,TRBD2,CASSHPKRGGNTDTQYF,TGTGCCAGCAGCCATCCCAAACGGGGGGGAAACACAGATACGCAGTATTTT
TRBV9,NA,TRBJ1-5,NA,CASGGATPQPQHF,TGTGCCAGCGGGGGGGCAACCCCTCAGCCCCAGCATTTT
TRBV6-5,NA,TRBJ1-2,TRBD1,CASTRTGDNYGYTF,TGTGCCAGCACCCGGACAGGGGACAACTATGGCTACACCTTC
TRBV7-2,NA,TRBJ1-3,NA,CASSPIRGTGNTIYF,TGTGCCAGCAGCCCCATTAGGGGCACTGGAAACACCATATATTTT
TRBV6-5,few,TRBJ1-5,TRBD1,CASSSHRGTNQPQHF,TGTGCCAGCAGTTCCCACAGGGGGACTAATCAGCCCCAGCATTTT
TRBV3-1/TRBV3-2,NA,TRBJ1-1,TRBD1,CASSPRQGFGSAFF,TGTGCCAGCAGCCCAAGACAGGGGTTTGGGTCCGCTTTCTTT
TRBV30,NA,TRBJ2-5,TRBD1,CAWSVGTGETQYF,TGTGCCTGGAGTGTCGGGACAGGAGAGACCCAGTACTTC
TRBV5-1,NA,TRBJ2-2,NA,CASSTQASGELFF,TGCGCCAGCAGCACCCAAGCGTCCGGGGAGCTGTTTTTT
TRBV28,NA,TRBJ1-5,NA,CASSPDRGNQPQHF,TGTGCCAGCAGTCCGGACAGAGGCAATCAGCCCCAGCATTTT
TRBV6-5,NA,TRBJ2-1,NA,CASTPGTSTEQFF,TGTGCCAGCACCCCCGGGACTTCAACTGAGCAGTTCTTC
TRBV11-3,once,TRBJ2-2,TRBD1,CASSPGGRDTGELFF,TGTGCCAGCAGCCCAGGGGGCAGGGACACCGGGGAGCTGTTTTTT
TRBV29-1,NA,TRBJ2-3,TRBD2,CSVPGLAGSTDTQYF,TGCAGCGTTCCTGGACTAGCGGGAAGCACAGATACGCAGTATTTT
TRBV28,NA,TRBJ2-3,TRBD1,CASSYGTGSTDTQYF,TGTGCCAGCAGTTACGGGACAGGGAGCACAGATACGCAGTATTTT
TRBV6-5,NA,TRBJ1-3,TRBD1,CASSPTGDGNTIYF,TGTGCCAGCAGTCCCACAGGGGACGGAAACACCATATATTTT
TRBV7-2,NA,TRBJ2-1,TRBD1,CASSIDDRGYNEQFF,TGTGCCAGCAGCATCGACGACAGGGGGTACAATGAGCAGTTCTTC
TRBV6-5,NA,TRBJ2-1,NA,CASRAGGTDNEQFF,TGTGCCAGCAGGGCAGGAGGGACGGACAATGAGCAGTTCTTC
TRBV15,once,TRBJ2-3,NA,CATSRDRPGVADTQYF,TGTGCCACCAGCAGAGATAGGCCAGGGGTGGCAGATACGCAGTATTTT
TRBV23-1,NA,TRBJ2-3,NA,CASSQSFGPALGSGTDTQYF,TGCGCCAGCAGTCAATCGTTCGGGCCTGCTCTCGGGTCGGGGACAGATACGCAGTATTTT
TRBV6-6,NA,TRBJ2-7,TRBD2,CASVRTSGSNEQYF,TGTGCCAGCGTTAGGACTAGCGGGAGCAACGAGCAGTACTTC